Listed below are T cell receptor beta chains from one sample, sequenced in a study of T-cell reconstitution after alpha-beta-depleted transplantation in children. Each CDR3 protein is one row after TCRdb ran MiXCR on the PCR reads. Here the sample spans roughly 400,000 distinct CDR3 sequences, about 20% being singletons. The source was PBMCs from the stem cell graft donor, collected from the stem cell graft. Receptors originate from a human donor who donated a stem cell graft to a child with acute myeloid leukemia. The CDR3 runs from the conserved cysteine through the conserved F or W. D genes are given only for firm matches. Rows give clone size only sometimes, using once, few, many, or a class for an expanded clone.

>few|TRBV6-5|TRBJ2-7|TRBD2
TGTGCCAGCAGCCGTACTAGCGAGGAGCAGTACTTC
CASSRTSEEQYF
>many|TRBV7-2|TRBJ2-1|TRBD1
TGTGCCAGCACCCAGACAGGGGTGCGCTACAATGAGCAGTTCTTC
CASTQTGVRYNEQFF
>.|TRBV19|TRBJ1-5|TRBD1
TGTGCCAGTACACCCAGGGGGAATCAGCCCCAGCATTTT
CASTPRGNQPQHF
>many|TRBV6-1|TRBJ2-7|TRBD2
TGTGCCAGCACGGCTAGCGGGAGCTACGAGCAGTACTTC
CASTASGSYEQYF
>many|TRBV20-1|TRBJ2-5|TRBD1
TGCAGTGCATCAGGGGGAGAGACCCAGTACTTC
CSASGGETQYF
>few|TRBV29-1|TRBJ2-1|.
TGCAGCACAGCCGGTCAAGTCCATGAGCAGTTCTTC
CSTAGQVHEQFF
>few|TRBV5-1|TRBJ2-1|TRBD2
TGCGCCAGCAGCCCGGCGGGTGCGGGGAGGGCCTACAATGAGCAGTTCTTC
CASSPAGAGRAYNEQFF
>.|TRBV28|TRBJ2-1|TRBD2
TGTGCCAGCAGTTTCCTTAGGACTAGCGGATACAATGAGCAGTTCTTC
CASSFLRTSGYNEQFF
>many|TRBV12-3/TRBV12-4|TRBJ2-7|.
TGTGCCAGCAGTTTATCCGTCTACGAGCAGTACTTC
CASSLSVYEQYF
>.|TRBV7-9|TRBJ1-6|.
TGTGCCAGCACCCTGGTCGGGTCGGATTCACCCCTCCACTTT
CASTLVGSDSPLHF
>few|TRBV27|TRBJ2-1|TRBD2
TGTGCCAGCAGTACCGGGACTAGCGTAAATGAGCAGTTCTTC
CASSTGTSVNEQFF
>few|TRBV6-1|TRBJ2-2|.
TGTGCCAGCCCCAGGGACACCGGGGAGCTGTTTTTT
CASPRDTGELFF
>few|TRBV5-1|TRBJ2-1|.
TGCGCCAGCAGCTCCAGCCGGTACTATGAGCAGTTCTTC
CASSSSRYYEQFF
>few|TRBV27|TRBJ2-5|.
TGTGCCAGCAGTTTAATGGGGGGCGCGGGAGAGACCCAGTACTTC
CASSLMGGAGETQYF
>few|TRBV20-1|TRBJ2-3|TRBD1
TGCAGTGCTAGCCCCGCGACAGGGGGCGACACAGATACGCAGTATTTT
CSASPATGGDTDTQYF
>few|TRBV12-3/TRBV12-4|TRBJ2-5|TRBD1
TGTGCCAGCAGTTCTCCGGGACAGGGGGAGACCCAGTACTTC
CASSSPGQGETQYF
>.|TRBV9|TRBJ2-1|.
TGTGCCAGCAGCGGATGGGACTCCCTGGAACCGGATGAGCAGTTCTTC
CASSGWDSLEPDEQFF
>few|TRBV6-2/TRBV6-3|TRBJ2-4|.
TGTGCCAGCAGTTACTCCCTGATTGACATTCAGTACTTC
CASSYSLIDIQYF
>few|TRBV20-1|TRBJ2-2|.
TGCAGTGCGAGCCGGACTAACACCGGGGAGCTGTTTTTT
CSASRTNTGELFF
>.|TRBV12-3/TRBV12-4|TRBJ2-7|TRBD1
TGTGCCAGCAGTTTAAAGGCAGGGACAGGGGGTAGAGACGAGCAGTACTTC
CASSLKAGTGGRDEQYF
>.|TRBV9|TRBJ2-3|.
TGTGCCAGCAGCGTAAGTGGGTGGACGACAGATACGCAGTATTTT
CASSVSGWTTDTQYF
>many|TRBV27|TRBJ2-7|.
TGTGCCAGCAGTTTATCGAATCCCAGGCTGCCCTACGAGCAGTACTTC
CASSLSNPRLPYEQYF
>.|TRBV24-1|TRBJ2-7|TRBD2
TGTGCCACCAGTGAGGGCGGGAGGTACGAGCAGTACTTC
CATSEGGRYEQYF
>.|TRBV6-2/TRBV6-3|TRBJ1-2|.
TGTGCCAGCAGTTACTCCGGGACGATAGCTGGCTACACCTTC
CASSYSGTIAGYTF
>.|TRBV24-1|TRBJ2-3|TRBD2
TGTGCCACCAGTGCTCCCCCCGGGACTAGCGGGAGGTGGAGCACAGATACGCAGTATTTT
CATSAPPGTSGRWSTDTQYF
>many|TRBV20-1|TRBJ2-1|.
TGCAGTGCTAGAGGGTCTAGCATCAATGAGCAGTTCTTC
CSARGSSINEQFF
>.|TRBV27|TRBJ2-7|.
TGTGCCAGCAGTTTAGGGGGTAGGGAGTACTTC
CASSLGGREYF
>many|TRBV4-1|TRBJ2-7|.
TGCGCCAGCAGCCAATACTACGGGAAGTTCTACGAGCAGTACTTC
CASSQYYGKFYEQYF
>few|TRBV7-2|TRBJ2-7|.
TGTGCCAGCAGCCCCCGTTCCTCAGCCTACGAGCAGTACTTC
CASSPRSSAYEQYF
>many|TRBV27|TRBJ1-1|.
TGTGCCAGCAGTTCAATTAACACTGAAGCTTTCTTT
CASSSINTEAFF